This paragraph reports one T cell receptor beta chain. Original data processing: Estimation of nucleated cell counts relied on the amplification of reference gene primers. TCRdb's copy holds only in-frame clones and misses some; the assay was immunoSEQ multiplex PCR. The V and J calls and clone size come from that table; D and trimming were worked out from the DNA. The table records about 200,000 clones, 75% to 85% of them present only once. During active infection, Seattle patients enrolled and were then monitored through disease. This entry is derived from a study of blood T cell repertoires in COVID-19. Study as a whole: Both acute and convalescent COVID-19 samples were obtained from the United States, Italy and Spain. T cells, B-cell-depleted T cells, or PBMCs supplied cDNA or gDNA.

This receptor was taken from a woman older than 75 with COVID-19, enrolled during active disease. Specimen: peripheral blood.

The CDR3 loop is CASSQGQRYEQYF. For the CDR3, the DNA is TGTGCCAGCAGTCAGGGACAGCGTTACGAGCAGTACTTC. The V call is TRBV12-3 or TRBV12-4, the J call TRBJ2-7, with 7 positions matching TRBD1. The trim removed 5 bases at V and 4 bases at J, leaving 5 bases unmatched. The CDR3 runs to 13 residues.